This T cell receptor (beta chain) was recorded in a study of T cell responses to AZD1222 COVID-19 vaccine. Study results and caveats: The sample set comprised mostly white British donors with more females, and clonal diversity was possibly underestimated.

Here immunoSEQ multiplex PCR was the method, and the copy in TCRdb shows in-frame clones only, minus some. Of about 96,000 clones detected, roughly 88% appear once; the ten largest clones hold approximately 27%. Germline V gene lookup returns CDR1 MNHEY and CDR2 SVGEGT. The CDR3 runs 16 residues. V was clipped by 4 bases and J by 5 bases; unmatched bases: 4. For this clone: Antigen specificity is unknown.

Sequencing was performed on peripheral blood, taken on day 0 of AZD1222 vaccination. The source of this sequence is an adult in good health. The chain is built from TRBV6-2 or TRBV6-3 and TRBJ2-1; 14 positions agree with TRBD2. The CDR3 region has the DNA TGTGCCAGCAGTTGGACTAGCGGGAGGAACCACAATGAGCAGTTCTTC. Protein product: CASSWTSGRNHNEQFF.